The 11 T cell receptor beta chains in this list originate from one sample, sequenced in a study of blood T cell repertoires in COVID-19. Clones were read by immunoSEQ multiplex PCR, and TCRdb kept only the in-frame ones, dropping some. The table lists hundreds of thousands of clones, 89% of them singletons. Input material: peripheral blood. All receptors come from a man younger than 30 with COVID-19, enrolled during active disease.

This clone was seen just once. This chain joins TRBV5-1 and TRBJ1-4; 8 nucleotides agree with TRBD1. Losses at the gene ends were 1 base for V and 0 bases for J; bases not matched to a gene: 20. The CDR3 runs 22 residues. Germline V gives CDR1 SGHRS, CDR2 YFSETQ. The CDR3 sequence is CASSLRSGGLGGTVATNEKLFF. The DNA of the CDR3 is TGCGCCAGCAGCTTGAGATCAGGGGGCCTGGGTGGAACAGTTGCAACTAATGAAAAACTGTTTTTT.

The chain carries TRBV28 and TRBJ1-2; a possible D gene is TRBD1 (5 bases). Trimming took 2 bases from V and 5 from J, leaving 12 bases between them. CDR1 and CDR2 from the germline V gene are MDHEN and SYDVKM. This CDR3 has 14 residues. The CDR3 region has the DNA TGTGCCAGCAGTTTAGGGGCGGGGAATTATGGCTACACCTTC. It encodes CASSLGAGNYGYTF.

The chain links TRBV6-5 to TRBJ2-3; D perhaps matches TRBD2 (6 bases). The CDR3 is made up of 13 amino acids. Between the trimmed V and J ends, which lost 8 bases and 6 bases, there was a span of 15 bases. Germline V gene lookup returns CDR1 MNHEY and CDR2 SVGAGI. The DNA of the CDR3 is TGTGCCAGCTTGGGACTTGCGGAGGATACGCAGTATTTT. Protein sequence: CASLGLAEDTQYF.

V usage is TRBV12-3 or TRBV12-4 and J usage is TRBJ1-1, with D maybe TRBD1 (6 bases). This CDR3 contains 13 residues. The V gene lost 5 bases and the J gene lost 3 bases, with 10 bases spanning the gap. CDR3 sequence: CASSRGGDTEAFF. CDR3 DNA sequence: TGTGCCAGCAGTCGAGGGGGGGACACTGAAGCTTTCTTT.

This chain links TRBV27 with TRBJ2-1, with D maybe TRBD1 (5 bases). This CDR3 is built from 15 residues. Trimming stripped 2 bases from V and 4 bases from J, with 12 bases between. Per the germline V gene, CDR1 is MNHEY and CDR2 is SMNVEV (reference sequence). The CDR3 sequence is CASSLRGSVYNEQFF. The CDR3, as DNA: TGTGCCAGCAGTTTAAGGGGCTCGGTATACAATGAGCAGTTCTTC.

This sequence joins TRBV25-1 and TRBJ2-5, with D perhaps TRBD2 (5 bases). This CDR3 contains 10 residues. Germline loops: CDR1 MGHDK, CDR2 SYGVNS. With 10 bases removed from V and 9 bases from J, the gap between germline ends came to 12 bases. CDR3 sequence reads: CATPPGSQYF. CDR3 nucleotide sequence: TGTGCCACCCCTCCGGGATCCCAGTACTTC. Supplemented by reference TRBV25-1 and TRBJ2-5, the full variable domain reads EADIYQTPRYLVIGTGKKITLECSQTMGHDKMYWYQQDPGMELHLIHYSYGVNSTEKGDLSSESTVSRIRTEHFPLTLESARPSHTSQYLCATPPGSQYFGPGTRLLVL.

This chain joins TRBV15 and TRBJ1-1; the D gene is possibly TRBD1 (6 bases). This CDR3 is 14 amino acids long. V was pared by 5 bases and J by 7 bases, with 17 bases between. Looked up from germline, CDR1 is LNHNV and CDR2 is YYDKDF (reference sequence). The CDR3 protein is CATSVETGSGEAFF. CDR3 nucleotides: TGTGCCACCAGCGTAGAAACAGGGTCGGGTGAAGCTTTCTTT.

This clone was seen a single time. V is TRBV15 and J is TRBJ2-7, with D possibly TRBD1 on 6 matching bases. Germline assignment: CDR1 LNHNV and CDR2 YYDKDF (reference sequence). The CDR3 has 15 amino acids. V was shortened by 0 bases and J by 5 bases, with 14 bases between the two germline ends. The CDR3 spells CATSRDQQGLDEQYF. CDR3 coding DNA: TGTGCCACCAGCAGAGATCAACAGGGTCTCGACGAGCAGTACTTC.

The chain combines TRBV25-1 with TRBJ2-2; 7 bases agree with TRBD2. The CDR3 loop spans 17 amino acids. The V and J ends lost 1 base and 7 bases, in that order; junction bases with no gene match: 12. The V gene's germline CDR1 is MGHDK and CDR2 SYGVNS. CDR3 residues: CASSEFPGGRVNGELFF. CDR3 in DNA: TGTGCCAGCAGTGAATTCCCGGGAGGCAGGGTAAACGGGGAGCTGTTTTTT.

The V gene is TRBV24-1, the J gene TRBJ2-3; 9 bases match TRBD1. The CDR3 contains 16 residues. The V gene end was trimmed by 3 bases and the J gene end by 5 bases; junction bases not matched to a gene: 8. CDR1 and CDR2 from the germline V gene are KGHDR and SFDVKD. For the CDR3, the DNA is TGTGCCACCAGTGATCCTGGGACAGGGTTGGTAGATACGCAGTATTTT. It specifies CATSDPGTGLVDTQYF.

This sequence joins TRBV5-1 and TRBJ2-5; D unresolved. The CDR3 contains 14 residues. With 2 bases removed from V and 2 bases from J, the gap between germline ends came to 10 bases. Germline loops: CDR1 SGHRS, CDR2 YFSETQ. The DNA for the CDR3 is TGCGCCAGCAGCTTTACCGACAAACAAGAGACCCAGTACTTC. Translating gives CASSFTDKQETQYF.